Described below is a single T cell receptor (beta chain) sequence and its context. Its antigen is unidentified. This sample is part of a study of early T cells in non-severe SARS-CoV-2 infection. Study information: The sequenced material was bulk RNA from unsorted whole blood, and its chains were unpaired.

Study-wide results and limits: Using VDJdb, the matching emphasized anti-spike CD8 responses while missing private and CD4 specificities.

Molecules of cDNA were individually given unique molecular identifiers that were attached to them. TCRdb recomputed calls from the 5' RACE reads with MiXCR, one row per CDR3 protein. The table lists tens of thousands of distinct CDR3 sequences, 5% to 6% of them singletons. The CDR3 is made up of 15 amino acids. Germline lookup yields CDR1 ENHRY and CDR2 SYGVKD. Trimming removed 5 bases from V and 2 bases from J, with 16 bases in between. This TCR was sampled from an adult who was a healthcare worker with PCR-confirmed SARS-CoV-2 infection or an uninfected control (not recorded which). The V gene is TRBV10-3, the J gene TRBJ2-7, with no clear D. The sequenced sample was whole blood. CDR3 loop: CAISLRRPPTYEQYF. The CDR3 region has the DNA TGTGCCATCAGTTTAAGAAGACCACCCACCTACGAGCAGTACTTC.